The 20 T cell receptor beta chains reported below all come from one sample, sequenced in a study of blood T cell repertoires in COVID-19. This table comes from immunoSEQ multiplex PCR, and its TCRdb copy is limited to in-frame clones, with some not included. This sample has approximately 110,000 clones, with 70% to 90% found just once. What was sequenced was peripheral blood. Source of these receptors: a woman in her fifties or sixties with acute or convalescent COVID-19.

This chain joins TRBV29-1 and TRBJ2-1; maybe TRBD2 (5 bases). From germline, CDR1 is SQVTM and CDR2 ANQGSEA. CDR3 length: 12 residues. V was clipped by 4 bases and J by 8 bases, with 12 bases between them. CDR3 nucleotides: TGCAGCGTTGCTAGCCCTGGGGATGAGCAGTTCTTC. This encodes CSVASPGDEQFF.

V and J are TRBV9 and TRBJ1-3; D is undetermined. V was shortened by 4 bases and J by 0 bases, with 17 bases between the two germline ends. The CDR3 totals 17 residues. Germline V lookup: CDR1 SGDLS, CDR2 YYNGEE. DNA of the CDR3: TGTGCCAGCAGCCCCCTCCCTAGCCTCGCCTCTGGAAACACCATATATTTT. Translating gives CASSPLPSLASGNTIYF. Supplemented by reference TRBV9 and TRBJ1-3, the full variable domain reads DSGVTQTPKHLITATGQRVTLRCSPRSGDLSVYWYQQSLDQGLQFLIQYYNGEERAKGNILERFSAQQFPDLHSELNLSSLELGDSALYFCASSPLPSLASGNTIYFGEGSWLTVV.

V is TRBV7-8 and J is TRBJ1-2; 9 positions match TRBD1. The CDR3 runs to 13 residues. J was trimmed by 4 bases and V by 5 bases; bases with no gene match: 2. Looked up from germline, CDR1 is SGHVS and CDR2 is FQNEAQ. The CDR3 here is CASSRTGAYGYTF. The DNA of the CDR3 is TGTGCCAGCAGCCGGACAGGGGCCTATGGCTACACCTTC.

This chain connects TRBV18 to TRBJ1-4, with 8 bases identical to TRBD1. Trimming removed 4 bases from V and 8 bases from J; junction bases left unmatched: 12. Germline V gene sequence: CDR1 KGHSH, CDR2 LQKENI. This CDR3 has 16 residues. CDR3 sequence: CASSRIRQGSMEKLFF. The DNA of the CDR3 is TGTGCCAGCTCACGCATCCGACAGGGGAGTATGGAAAAACTGTTTTTT.

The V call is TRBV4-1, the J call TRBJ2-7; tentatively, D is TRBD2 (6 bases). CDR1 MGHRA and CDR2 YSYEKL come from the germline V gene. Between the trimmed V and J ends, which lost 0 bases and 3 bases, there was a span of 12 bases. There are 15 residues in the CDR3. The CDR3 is CASSQDRTGDYEQYF. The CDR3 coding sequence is TGCGCCAGCAGCCAAGATCGGACGGGAGACTACGAGCAGTACTTC.

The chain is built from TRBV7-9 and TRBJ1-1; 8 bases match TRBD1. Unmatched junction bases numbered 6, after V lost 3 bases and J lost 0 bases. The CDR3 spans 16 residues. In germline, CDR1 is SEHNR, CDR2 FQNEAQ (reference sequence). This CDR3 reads CASSFLLTGVNTEAFF. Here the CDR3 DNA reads TGTGCCAGCAGCTTCCTATTGACAGGGGTGAACACTGAAGCTTTCTTT.

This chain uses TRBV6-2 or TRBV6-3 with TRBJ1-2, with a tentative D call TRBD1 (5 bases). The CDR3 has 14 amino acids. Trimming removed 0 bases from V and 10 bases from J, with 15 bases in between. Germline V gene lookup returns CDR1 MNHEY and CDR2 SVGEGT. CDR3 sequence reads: CASSYSQGEIDYTF. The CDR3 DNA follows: TGTGCCAGCAGTTACTCTCAGGGTGAGATTGACTACACCTTC.

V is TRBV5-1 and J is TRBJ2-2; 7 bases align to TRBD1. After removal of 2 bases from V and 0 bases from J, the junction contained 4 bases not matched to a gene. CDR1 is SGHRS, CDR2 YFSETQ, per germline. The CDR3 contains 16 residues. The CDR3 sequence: CASSLQGPANTGELFF. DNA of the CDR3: TGCGCCAGCAGCTTACAGGGGCCCGCGAACACCGGGGAGCTGTTTTTT. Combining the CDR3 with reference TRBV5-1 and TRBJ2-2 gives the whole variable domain KAGVTQTPRYLIKTRGQQVTLSCSPISGHRSVSWYQQTPGQGLQFLFEYFSETQRNKGNFPGRFSGRQFSNSRSEMNVSTLELGDSALYLCASSLQGPANTGELFFGEGSRLTVL.

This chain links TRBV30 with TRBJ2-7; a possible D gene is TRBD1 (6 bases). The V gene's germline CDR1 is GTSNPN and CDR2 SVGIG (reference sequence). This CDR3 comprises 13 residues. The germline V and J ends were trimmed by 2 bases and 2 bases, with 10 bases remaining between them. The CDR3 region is CAWSPTGTYEQYF. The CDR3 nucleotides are TGTGCCTGGAGTCCCACAGGGACCTACGAGCAGTACTTC. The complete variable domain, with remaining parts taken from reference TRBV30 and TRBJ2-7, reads SQTIHQWPATLVQPVGSPLSLECTVEGTSNPNLYWYRQAAGRGLQLLFYSVGIGQISSEVPQNLSASRPQDRQFILSSKKLLLSDSGFYLCAWSPTGTYEQYFGPGTRLTVT.

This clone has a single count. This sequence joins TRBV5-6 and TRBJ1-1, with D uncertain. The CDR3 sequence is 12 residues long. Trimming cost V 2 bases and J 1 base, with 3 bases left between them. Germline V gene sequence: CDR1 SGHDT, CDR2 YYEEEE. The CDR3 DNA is TGTGCCAGCAGCTTCGGGAACACTGAAGCTTTCTTT. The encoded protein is CASSFGNTEAFF.

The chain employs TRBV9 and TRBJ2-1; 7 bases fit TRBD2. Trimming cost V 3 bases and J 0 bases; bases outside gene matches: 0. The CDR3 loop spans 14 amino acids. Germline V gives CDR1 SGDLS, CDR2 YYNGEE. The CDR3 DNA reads TGTGCCAGCAGCGAGCGGGACTCCTACAATGAGCAGTTCTTC. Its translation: CASSERDSYNEQFF.

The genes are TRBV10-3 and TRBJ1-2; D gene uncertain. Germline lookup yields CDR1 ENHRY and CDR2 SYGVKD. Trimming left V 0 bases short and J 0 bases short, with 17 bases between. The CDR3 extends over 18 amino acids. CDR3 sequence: CAISESEGRETANYGYTF. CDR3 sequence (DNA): TGTGCCATCAGTGAGTCGGAGGGTAGAGAGACGGCTAACTATGGCTACACCTTC.

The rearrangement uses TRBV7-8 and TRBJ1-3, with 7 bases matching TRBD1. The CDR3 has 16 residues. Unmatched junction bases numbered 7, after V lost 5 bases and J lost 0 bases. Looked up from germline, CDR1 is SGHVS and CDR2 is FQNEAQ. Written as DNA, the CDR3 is TGTGCCAGCAGCCCGAGGGGGGACAGCTCTGGAAACACCATATATTTT. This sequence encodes CASSPRGDSSGNTIYF.

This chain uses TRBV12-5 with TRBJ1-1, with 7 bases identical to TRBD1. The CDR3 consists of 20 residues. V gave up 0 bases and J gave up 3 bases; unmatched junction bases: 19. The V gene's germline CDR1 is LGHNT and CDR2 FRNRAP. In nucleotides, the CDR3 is TGTGCTAGTGGTTTGGTAAAATGGACAGGCGATACGATTGATTACACTGAAGCTTTCTTT. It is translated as CASGLVKWTGDTIDYTEAFF.

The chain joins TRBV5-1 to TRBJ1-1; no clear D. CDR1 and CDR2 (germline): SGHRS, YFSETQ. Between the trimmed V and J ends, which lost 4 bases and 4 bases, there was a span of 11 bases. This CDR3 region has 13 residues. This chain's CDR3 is CASSGPSGTEAFF. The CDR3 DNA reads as TGCGCCAGCAGCGGCCCCTCTGGCACTGAAGCTTTCTTT.

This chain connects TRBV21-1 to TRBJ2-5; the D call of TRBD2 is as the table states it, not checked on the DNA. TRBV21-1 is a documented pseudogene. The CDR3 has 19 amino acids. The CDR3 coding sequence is TGTGCCAGCAGCAAAGTGGTCCGGACTAGCGGGAGTCACCAAGAGACCCAGTACTTC. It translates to CASSKVVRTSGSHQETQYF.

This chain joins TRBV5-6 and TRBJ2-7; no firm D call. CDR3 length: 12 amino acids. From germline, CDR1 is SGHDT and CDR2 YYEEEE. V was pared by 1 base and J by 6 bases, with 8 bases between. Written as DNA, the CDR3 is TGTGCCAGCAGCTTGATTGGGCGCGAGCAGTACTTC. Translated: CASSLIGREQYF. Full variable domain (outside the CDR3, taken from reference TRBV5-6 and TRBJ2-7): DAGVTQSPTHLIKTRGQQVTLRCSPKSGHDTVSWYQQALGQGPQFIFQYYEEEERQRGNFPDRFSGHQFPNYSSELNVNALLLGDSALYLCASSLIGREQYFGPGTRLTVT.

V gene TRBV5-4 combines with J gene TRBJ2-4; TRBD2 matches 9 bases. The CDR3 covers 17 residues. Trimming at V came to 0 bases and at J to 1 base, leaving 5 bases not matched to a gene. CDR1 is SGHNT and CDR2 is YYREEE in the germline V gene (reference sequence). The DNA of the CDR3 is TGTGCCAGCAGCTTGGGTAGCGGGGGCTACGCCAAAAACATTCAGTACTTC. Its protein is CASSLGSGGYAKNIQYF.

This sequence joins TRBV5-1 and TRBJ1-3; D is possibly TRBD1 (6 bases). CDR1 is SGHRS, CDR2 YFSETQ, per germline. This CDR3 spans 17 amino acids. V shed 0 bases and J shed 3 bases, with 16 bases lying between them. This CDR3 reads CASSLVGAGDLGNTIYF. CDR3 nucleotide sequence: TGCGCCAGCAGCTTGGTAGGAGCAGGGGATCTTGGAAACACCATATATTTT.

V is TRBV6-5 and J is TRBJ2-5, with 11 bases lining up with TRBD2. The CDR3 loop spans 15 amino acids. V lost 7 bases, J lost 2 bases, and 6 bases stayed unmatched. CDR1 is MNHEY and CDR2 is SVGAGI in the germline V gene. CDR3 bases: TGTGCCAGCACGCAGGCTAGCGGGGGGCAAGAGACCCAGTACTTC. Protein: CASTQASGGQETQYF.